Below, 23 T cell receptor beta chains from the same sample are listed, as sequenced in a study of shared clonotypes between healthy human individuals. TCRdb's table, derived via immunoSEQ multiplex PCR, lists solely in-frame clones and lacks some. Of about 990,000 clones in the sample, about 80% are singletons; the top ten hold around 0.61%. Sequenced input: memory CD4+ T cells from PBMCs. The subset here: CD45RA-negative fraction. The receptor set was obtained from a man younger than 30 in good health. Some clones in this sample may be carry-over from other donors' samples.

Notes on this clone: This same CDR3 is encoded by further DNA sequences in the sample. The chain has TRBV28 and TRBJ1-2; TRBD1 aligns across 7 bases. The junction had 5 bases not matched to a gene; V was cut back by 8 bases and J by 2 bases. This CDR3 spans 13 amino acids. From germline, CDR1 is MDHEN and CDR2 SYDVKM. This chain's CDR3 is CASLRTGNYGYTF. Here the CDR3 DNA reads TGTGCCAGCCTTAGGACAGGCAACTATGGCTACACCTTC.

The chain employs TRBV10-3 and TRBJ2-5; 16 bases are a match to TRBD2. This CDR3 has 16 amino acids. V lost 6 bases and J lost 3; bases outside the gene matches: 4. Germline values: CDR1 ENHRY, CDR2 SYGVKD. In DNA form, the CDR3 reads TGTGCCATCAGCCGGGGACTAGCGGGAGGGGAAGAGACCCAGTACTTC. Amino acids: CAISRGLAGGEETQYF.

V is TRBV5-1 and J is TRBJ2-3, with D unresolved. Germline CDR1 and CDR2: SGHRS and YFSETQ. Trimming shortened V by 2 bases and J by 5 bases, and 12 bases separated the two germline ends. The CDR3 has 14 amino acids. In DNA form, the CDR3 reads TGCGCCAGCAGCTTAGGGCAGCCTGAAGATACGCAGTATTTT. Translating it yields CASSLGQPEDTQYF.

The V call is TRBV28, the J call TRBJ1-5; TRBD1 is a possible D gene (5 bases). V was shortened by 2 bases and J by 0 bases, with 14 bases between the two germline ends. CDR3 length: 17 amino acids. Germline lookup yields CDR1 MDHEN and CDR2 SYDVKM. CDR3: CASSLESREYSNQPQHF. The CDR3 region has the DNA TGTGCCAGCAGTTTAGAGTCCAGGGAATATAGCAATCAGCCCCAGCATTTT.

The chain has TRBV27 and TRBJ1-1; D is uncertain. Germline CDR1 reads MNHEY; CDR2 reads SMNVEV (reference sequence). The CDR3 is 13 amino acids. The ends were cut back, 3 bases at V and 4 bases at J, with 9 bases in the middle. CDR3 bases: TGTGCCAGCAGTTTCTCCGGGGTCACTGAAGCTTTCTTT. Its protein is CASSFSGVTEAFF.

The rearrangement joins TRBV5-1 to TRBJ2-3; possibly TRBD1 or TRBD2 for D (5 bases each). The ends were cut back, 8 bases at V and 2 bases at J, with 15 bases in the middle. The CDR3 has 14 residues. In germline, CDR1 is SGHRS, CDR2 YFSETQ. The CDR3: CASTRVGVTDTQYF. The DNA for the CDR3 is TGCGCCAGTACTAGAGTAGGGGTCACAGATACGCAGTATTTT.

V usage is TRBV28 and J usage is TRBJ2-7, with D perhaps being TRBD1 or TRBD2 (5 bases each). This CDR3 is built from 17 residues. Trimming cost V 3 bases and J 1 base, with 19 bases left between them. CDR1 MDHEN and CDR2 SYDVKM come from the germline V gene. The DNA of the CDR3 is TGTGCCAGCAGTTTGGGGGATAGTAGCGTGGGGTCCTACGAGCAGTACTTC. Translated: CASSLGDSSVGSYEQYF.

This rearrangement joins TRBV11-2 to TRBJ1-1; D possibly corresponds to TRBD1 (5 bases). Deletions cut 1 base from V and 4 bases from J, with 10 bases between. This CDR3 is 14 amino acids long. Germline CDR1 and CDR2: SGHAT and FQNNGV. The DNA of the CDR3 is TGTGCCAGCAGCTTAGTTGCAGGGTTCACTGAAGCTTTCTTT. Protein sequence: CASSLVAGFTEAFF.

The chain joins TRBV5-1 to TRBJ2-7; 10 nucleotides align to TRBD2. V was clipped by 4 bases and J by 0 bases; unmatched bases: 4. The length of the CDR3 is 15 residues. Germline-derived CDR1 and CDR2 are SGHRS and YFSETQ. The CDR3 nucleotides are TGCGCCAGCAGCGGCACTAGCGGGGCCTCCTACGAGCAGTACTTC. Amino acids: CASSGTSGASYEQYF.

With respect to this clone: This could be a read error, since a much larger clone is one nucleotide away. The J gene is TRBJ2-7, the V gene TRBV7-9; D perhaps matches TRBD1 (5 bases). The ends were cut back, 7 bases at V and 1 base at J, with 26 bases in the middle. The CDR3 spans 18 residues. Germline CDR1 SEHNR, CDR2 FQNEAQ (reference sequence). CDR3 DNA: TGTGCCAGCACCGATCCGGCAGGGCGTCGGACGTTTTCCTACGAGCAGTACTTC. Translated, it gives CASTDPAGRRTFSYEQYF. Drawing the rest from reference TRBV7-9 and TRBJ2-7, the complete variable domain is DTGVSQNPRHKITKRGQNVTFRCDPISEHNRLYWYRQTLGQGPEFLTYFQNEAQLEKSRLLSDRFSAERPKGSFSTLEIQRTEQGDSAMYLCASTDPAGRRTFSYEQYFGPGTRLTVT.

The rearrangement links TRBV4-2 to TRBJ2-6; unclear D gene. V was clipped by 0 bases and J by 4 bases, with 13 bases between them. The CDR3 spans 17 residues. Looked up from germline, CDR1 is LGHNA and CDR2 is YNFKEQ. DNA of the CDR3: TGTGCCAGCAGCCAAGATGGGAATAGCCAGGGGGCCAACGTCCTGACTTTC. This gives the protein CASSQDGNSQGANVLTF.

A single count supports this clone. The gene calls are TRBV18 and TRBJ1-2, with 10 positions matching TRBD1. This CDR3 comprises 17 residues. Germline CDR1 KGHSH, CDR2 LQKENI. Losses at the gene ends were 3 bases for V and 0 bases for J; bases not matched to a gene: 7. The CDR3 region is CASSPNGDRGANYGYTF. The CDR3 coding sequence is TGTGCCAGCTCACCCAACGGGGACAGGGGAGCTAACTATGGCTACACCTTC.

The V call is TRBV5-6, the J call TRBJ2-3, with 13 bases identical to TRBD2. CDR1 is SGHDT and CDR2 is YYEEEE in the germline V gene. The CDR3 is 15 residues long. V shed 3 bases, J shed 6 bases, and the junction held 4 bases outside the gene matches. CDR3 nucleotides: TGTGCCAGCAGCTCACTAGCGGGAGGGCCCGATACGCAGTATTTT. It translates to CASSSLAGGPDTQYF.

This clone has just one count. This probably arose from a read error, given a far larger clone one base away. This chain uses TRBV19 with TRBJ2-7; 11 bases map to TRBD1. The CDR3 consists of 14 residues. Germline V gene data show CDR1 as LNHDA and CDR2 as SQIVND (reference sequence). This chain's CDR3 is CASSMGTGGNEQCF. Here the CDR3 DNA reads TGTGCCAGTAGTATGGGGACAGGGGGGAACGAGCAGTGCTTC.

This chain connects TRBV7-8 to TRBJ2-7; weak D call: TRBD2 (5 bases). The CDR3 runs 16 residues. Germline V CDR1 and CDR2: SGHVS, FQNEAQ. Trimming removed 0 bases at V and 9 bases at J, with 21 bases between. In DNA form, the CDR3 reads TGTGCCAGCAGCTTAGCTGGGATTAGCGCGGGTATCGGGCAGTACTTC. It is translated as CASSLAGISAGIGQYF.

The CDR3, as DNA: TGTGCCAGCAGCCCCTCGGGCCGACAGGGACCCTACACCTTC. It specifies CASSPSGRQGPYTF. The chain joins TRBV5-8 to TRBJ1-2; 7 bases are shared with TRBD1. J gave up 10 bases and V 4 bases, and 13 bases lay outside the gene matches. CDR3 length: 14 amino acids. CDR1 and CDR2 (germline): SGHTS, YDEGEE.

This chain uses TRBV5-1 with TRBJ1-5; no clear D. The CDR3 is 14 residues long. The V gene's germline CDR1 is SGHRS and CDR2 YFSETQ. V lost 1 base and J lost 6, with 11 bases in between. CDR3 coding DNA: TGCGCCAGCAGCTTGTATTTCGGCGGTCAGCCCCAGCATTTT. Amino acids: CASSLYFGGQPQHF. The complete variable domain, with remaining parts taken from reference TRBV5-1 and TRBJ1-5, reads KAGVTQTPRYLIKTRGQQVTLSCSPISGHRSVSWYQQTPGQGLQFLFEYFSETQRNKGNFPGRFSGRQFSNSRSEMNVSTLELGDSALYLCASSLYFGGQPQHFGDGTRLSIL.

In this sample, this clone turned up a few times. This chain links TRBV7-8 with TRBJ1-1; D remains unclear. CDR3 size: 14 residues. Trimming removed 6 bases at V and 2 bases at J, with 13 bases between. The germline CDR1 and CDR2 sequences are SGHVS and FQNEAQ. The CDR3, as DNA: TGTGCCAGCAGGTGGGCCCTTACAAACACTGAAGCTTTCTTT. This codes for CASRWALTNTEAFF. The full variable domain, rest sourced from reference TRBV7-8 and TRBJ1-1, is GAGVSQSPRYKVAKRGQDVALRCDPISGHVSLFWYQQALGQGPEFLTYFQNEAQLDKSGLPSDRFFAERPEGSVSTLKIQRTQQEDSAVYLCASRWALTNTEAFFGQGTRLTVV.

This clone appeared a single time. This sequence joins TRBV4-2 and TRBJ2-1; D is perhaps TRBD1 (5 bases). The CDR3 is 16 amino acids. Per germline, CDR1 LGHNA and CDR2 YNFKEQ. V shed 0 bases and J shed 5 bases, with 14 bases lying between them. The CDR3 reads CASSQDLAGSNNEQFF. The DNA of the CDR3 is TGTGCCAGCAGCCAAGATTTGGCAGGGTCGAACAATGAGCAGTTCTTC.

This clone turned up a few times. The V call is TRBV27, the J call TRBJ1-3, with 8 bases aligning to TRBD1. The ends lost 5 bases at V and 1 base at J; junction bases unmatched: 4. Germline V gene sequence: CDR1 MNHEY, CDR2 SMNVEV (reference sequence). This CDR3 has 15 residues. CDR3 loop: CASSPQGASGNTIYF. In DNA form, the CDR3 reads TGTGCCAGCAGTCCCCAGGGGGCTTCTGGAAACACCATATATTTT.

V usage is TRBV7-3 and J usage is TRBJ1-2; no clear D. Germline lookup yields CDR1 SGHTA and CDR2 FQGTGA. V gave up 8 bases and J gave up 1 base, with 11 bases separating them. The CDR3 consists of 13 residues. CDR3 protein: CASGYRVNYGYTF. In nucleotides, the CDR3 is TGTGCCAGCGGGTACAGAGTTAACTATGGCTACACCTTC. The full variable domain, its missing parts supplied by reference TRBV7-3 and TRBJ1-2, is GAGVSQTPSNKVTEKGKYVELRCDPISGHTALYWYRQSLGQGPEFLIYFQGTGAADDSGLPNDRFFAVRPEGSVSTLKIQRTERGDSAVYLCASGYRVNYGYTFGSGTRLTVV.

The J gene is TRBJ2-2, the V gene TRBV2; 13 positions agree with TRBD2. This CDR3 is 19 amino acids long. V lost 7 bases, J lost 3 bases, and 14 bases stayed unmatched. Germline loops: CDR1 SNHLY, CDR2 FYNNEI. The CDR3, as DNA: TGTGCCAGCACGAAAACGCCTCCGGGACTAGCGGGATACACCGGGGAGCTGTTTTTT. Translating it yields CASTKTPPGLAGYTGELFF. The whole variable domain, remainder taken from reference TRBV2 and TRBJ2-2, is EPEVTQTPSHQVTQMGQEVILRCVPISNHLYFYWYRQILGQKVEFLVSFYNNEISEKSEIFDDQFSVERPDGSNFTLKIRSTKLEDSAMYFCASTKTPPGLAGYTGELFFGEGSRLTVL.

Comment on this clone: This likely stems from a read error, as it lies one base from a far larger clone. The chain has TRBV30 and TRBJ1-1; possible D gene TRBD1, 6 bases. Per germline, CDR1 GTSNPN and CDR2 SVGIG (reference sequence). V was clipped by 8 bases and J by 5 bases, with 21 bases between them. The CDR3 is made up of 14 amino acids. The CDR3 protein is CARTTQGSGTEAFF. Written as DNA, the CDR3 is TGTGCCAGGACCACACAGGGCAGTGGGACTGAAGCTTTCTTT.